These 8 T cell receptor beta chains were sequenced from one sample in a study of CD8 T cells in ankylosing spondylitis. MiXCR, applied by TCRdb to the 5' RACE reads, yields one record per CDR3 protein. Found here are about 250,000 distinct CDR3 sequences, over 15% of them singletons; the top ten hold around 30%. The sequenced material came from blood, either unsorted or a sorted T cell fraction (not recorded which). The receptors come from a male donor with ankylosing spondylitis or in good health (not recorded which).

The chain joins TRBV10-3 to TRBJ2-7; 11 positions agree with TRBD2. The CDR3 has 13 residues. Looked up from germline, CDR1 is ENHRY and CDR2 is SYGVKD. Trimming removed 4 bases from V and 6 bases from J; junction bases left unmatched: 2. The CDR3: CAISVGTSGEQYF. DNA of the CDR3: TGTGCCATCAGTGTCGGGACTAGCGGCGAGCAGTACTTC.

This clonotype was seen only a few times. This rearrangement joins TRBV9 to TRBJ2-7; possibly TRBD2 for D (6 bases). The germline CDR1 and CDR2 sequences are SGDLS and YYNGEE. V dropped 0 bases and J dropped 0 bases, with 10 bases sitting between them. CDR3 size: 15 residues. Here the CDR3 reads CASSVAFGSSYEQYF. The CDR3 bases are TGTGCCAGCAGCGTAGCTTTCGGGAGCTCCTACGAGCAGTACTTC.

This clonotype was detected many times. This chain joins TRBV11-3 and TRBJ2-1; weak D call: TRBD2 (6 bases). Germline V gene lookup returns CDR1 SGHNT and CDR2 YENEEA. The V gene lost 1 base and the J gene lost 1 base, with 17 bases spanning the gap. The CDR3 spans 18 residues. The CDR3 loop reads CASSLVPSGFLSYNEQFF. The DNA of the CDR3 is TGTGCCAGCAGCTTAGTTCCAAGCGGGTTCCTTTCCTACAATGAGCAGTTCTTC.

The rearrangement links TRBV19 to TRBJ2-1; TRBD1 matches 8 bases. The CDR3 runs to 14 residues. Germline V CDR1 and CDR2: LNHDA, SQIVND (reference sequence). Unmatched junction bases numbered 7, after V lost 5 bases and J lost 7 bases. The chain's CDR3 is CASSRGQGWNEQFF. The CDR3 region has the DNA TGTGCCAGTAGTCGTGGACAGGGATGGAATGAGCAGTTCTTC.

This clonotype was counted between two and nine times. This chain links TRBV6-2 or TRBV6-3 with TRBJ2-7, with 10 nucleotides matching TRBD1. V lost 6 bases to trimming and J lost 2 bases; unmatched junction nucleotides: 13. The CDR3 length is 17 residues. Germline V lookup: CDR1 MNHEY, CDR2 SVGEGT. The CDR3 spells CASSPRDRGAVPYEQYF. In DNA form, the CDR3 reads TGTGCCAGCAGCCCCAGGGACAGGGGAGCCGTCCCCTACGAGCAGTACTTC.

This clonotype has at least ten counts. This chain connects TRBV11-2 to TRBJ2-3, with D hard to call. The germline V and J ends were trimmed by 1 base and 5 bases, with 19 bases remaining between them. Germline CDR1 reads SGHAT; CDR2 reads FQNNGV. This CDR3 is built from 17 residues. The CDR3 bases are TGTGCCAGCAGCTTAGCCCCTTACGGTGGTCACGTAGATACGCAGTATTTT. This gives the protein CASSLAPYGGHVDTQYF.

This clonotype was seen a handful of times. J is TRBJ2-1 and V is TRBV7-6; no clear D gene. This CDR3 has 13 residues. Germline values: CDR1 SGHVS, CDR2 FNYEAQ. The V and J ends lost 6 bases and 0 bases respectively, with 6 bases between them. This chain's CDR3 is CASRYNSYNEQFF. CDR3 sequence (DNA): TGTGCCAGCAGGTATAACTCCTACAATGAGCAGTTCTTC.

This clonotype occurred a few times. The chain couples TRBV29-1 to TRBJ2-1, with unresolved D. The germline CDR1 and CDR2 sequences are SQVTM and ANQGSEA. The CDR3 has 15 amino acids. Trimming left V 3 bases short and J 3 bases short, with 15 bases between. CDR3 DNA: TGCAGCGTTGATGTCGTTAGCCTAATCTACAATGAGCAGTTCTTC. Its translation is CSVDVVSLIYNEQFF.